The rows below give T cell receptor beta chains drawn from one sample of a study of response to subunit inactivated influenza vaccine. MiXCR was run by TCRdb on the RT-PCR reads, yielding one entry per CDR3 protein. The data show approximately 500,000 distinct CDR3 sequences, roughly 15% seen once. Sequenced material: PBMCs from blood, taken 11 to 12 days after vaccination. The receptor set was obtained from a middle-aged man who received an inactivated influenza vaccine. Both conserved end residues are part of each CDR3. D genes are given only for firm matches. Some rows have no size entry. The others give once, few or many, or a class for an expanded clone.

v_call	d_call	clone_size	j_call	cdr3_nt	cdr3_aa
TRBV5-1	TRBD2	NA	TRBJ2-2	TGCGCCAGCAGCTTGGGAGCGGGAAGAGCCGGGGAGCTGTTTTTT	CASSLGAGRAGELFF
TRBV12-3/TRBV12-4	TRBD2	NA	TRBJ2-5	TGTGCCAGCAGAATAGCGGGAGGGCTCGGGACCCAGTACTTC	CASRIAGGLGTQYF
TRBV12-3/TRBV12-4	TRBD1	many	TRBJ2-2	TGTGCCAGCAGGGGACAGGGGACGAACACCGGGGAGCTGTTTTTT	CASRGQGTNTGELFF
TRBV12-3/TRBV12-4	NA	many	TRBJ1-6	TGTGCCAGCAGTTCCTTCTCCTTGTGGGTCAGCCATGATTCACCCCTCCACTTT	CASSSFSLWVSHDSPLHF
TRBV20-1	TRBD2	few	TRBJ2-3	TGCAGTGCTAGAAAGCGGGGCGGCACAGATACGCAGTATTTT	CSARKRGGTDTQYF
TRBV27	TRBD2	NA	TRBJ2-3	TGTGCCACCGGGGATAGCGGGGGGGCACCAGATACGCAGTATTTT	CATGDSGGAPDTQYF
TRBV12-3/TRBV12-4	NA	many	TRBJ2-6	TGTGCCAGCAGTTTGGACATCTCTGGGGCCAACGTCCTGACTTTC	CASSLDISGANVLTF
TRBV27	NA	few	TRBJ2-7	TGTGCCAGCAGTTTCCGGGGGACGGCCTCGTACGAGCAGTACTTC	CASSFRGTASYEQYF
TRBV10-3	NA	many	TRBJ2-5	TGTGCCATCAGTGCTACAGTGCGACAGGAGACCCAGTACTTC	CAISATVRQETQYF
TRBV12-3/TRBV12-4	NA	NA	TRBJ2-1	TGTGCCAGCAGCCCCAGGCCGCCGGGCGGGAATGAGCAGTTCTTC	CASSPRPPGGNEQFF
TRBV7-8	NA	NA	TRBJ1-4	TGTGCCAGCAGCCACACCGAGGGGTATTGGGTTGAAAAACTGTTTTTT	CASSHTEGYWVEKLFF
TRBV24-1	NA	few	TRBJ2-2	TGTGCCACCAGTGTTCTCACCGGGGAGCTGTTTTTT	CATSVLTGELFF
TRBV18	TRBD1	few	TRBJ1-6	TGTGCCAGCTCACTCCTAGGGACAGGCGAAAATTCACCCCTCCACTTT	CASSLLGTGENSPLHF
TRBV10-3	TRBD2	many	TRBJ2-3	TGTGCCATCAGCTTCGTTGCTAGCGGGGCAGATACGCAGTATTTT	CAISFVASGADTQYF
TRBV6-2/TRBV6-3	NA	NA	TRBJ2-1	TGTGCCAGCAGTTACTCTTCAAGTTACCGGGACTCACACTCCTACAATGAGCAGTTCTTC	CASSYSSSYRDSHSYNEQFF
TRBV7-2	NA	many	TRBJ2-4	TGTGCCAGCAGCTACGGGACCGGCCTCAAAAACATTCAGTACTTC	CASSYGTGLKNIQYF
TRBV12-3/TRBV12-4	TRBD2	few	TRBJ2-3	TGTGCCAGCACCCCCTTTGGCGGGAGGGCAGATACGCAGTATTTT	CASTPFGGRADTQYF
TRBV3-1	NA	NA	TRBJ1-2	TGTGCCAGCAGCCCGGCCAGCAACAGGAGCCCGTCCTATGGCTACACCTTC	CASSPASNRSPSYGYTF
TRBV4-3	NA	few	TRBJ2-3	TGCGCCAGCAGCCAAGATTATGACTTCCAGACAGATACGCAGTATTTT	CASSQDYDFQTDTQYF
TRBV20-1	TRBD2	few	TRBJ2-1	TGCAGTGCTGTAGCATGGGCGCGGGAGAACAATGAGCAGTTCTTC	CSAVAWARENNEQFF
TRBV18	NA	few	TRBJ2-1	TGTGCCAGCTCACCACCAGGACAGAGGGCATTGAATGAGCAGTTCTTC	CASSPPGQRALNEQFF
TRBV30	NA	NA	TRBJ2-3	TGTGCCTTAGGGGAAGATACGCAGTATTTT	CALGEDTQYF
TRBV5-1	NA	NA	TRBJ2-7	TGCGCCAGCAGCACCGCGACAAACTCCTACGAGCAGTACTTC	CASSTATNSYEQYF
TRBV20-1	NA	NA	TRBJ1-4	TGCAGTGCTACCAGGATGCGTGGTGAAAAACTGTTTTTT	CSATRMRGEKLFF
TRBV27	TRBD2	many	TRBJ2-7	TGTGCCAGCAGTCCCACTAGCGGGAGGGCCTCTTTGGGGGAGCAGTACTTC	CASSPTSGRASLGEQYF
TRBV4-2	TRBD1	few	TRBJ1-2	TGTGCCAGCAGCCAAGATTCCGGGACAGCGTATGGCTACACCTTC	CASSQDSGTAYGYTF
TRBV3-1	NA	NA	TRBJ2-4	TGTGCCAGCAGCCAATCCCCCTGGACGGATCGGGATGGAGGACCTAAAAACATTCAGTACTTC	CASSQSPWTDRDGGPKNIQYF
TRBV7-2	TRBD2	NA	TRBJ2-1	TGTGCCAGCAGCTTAGCTAGCGGGAGCACGGGGGGTGAGCAGTTCTTC	CASSLASGSTGGEQFF
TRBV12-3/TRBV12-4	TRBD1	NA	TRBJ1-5	TGTGCCAGCAGTTTAGCAGGGGGCGGTCAACAGCCCCAGCATTTT	CASSLAGGGQQPQHF
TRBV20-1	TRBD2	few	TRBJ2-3	TGCAGTGCCGGTAGCGGGGGGGCCATAGATACGCAGTATTTT	CSAGSGGAIDTQYF
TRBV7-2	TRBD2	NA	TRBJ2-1	TGTGCCAGCAGCTTAGGCGGGAGGGTTCGCGATGAGCAGTTCTTC	CASSLGGRVRDEQFF
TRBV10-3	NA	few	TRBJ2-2	TGTGCCATCAGCGGGAGCGGGGAGCTGTTTTTT	CAISGSGELFF
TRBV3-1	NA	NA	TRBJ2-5	TGTGCCAGCAGCCAAGATCGGGTGTGGCAGCCCCAGAGAGGGACCCAGTACTTC	CASSQDRVWQPQRGTQYF
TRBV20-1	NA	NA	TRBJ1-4	TGCAGTGGGGCCATCTCATCGGATGAAAAACTGTTTTTT	CSGAISSDEKLFF
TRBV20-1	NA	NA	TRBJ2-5	TGCAGTGCTAGAGACAGCCCTCAAGAGACCCAGTACTTC	CSARDSPQETQYF
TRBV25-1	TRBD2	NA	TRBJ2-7	TGTGCCAGCCGGCCGCGCGGGGGGGTCTACGAGCAGTACTTC	CASRPRGGVYEQYF
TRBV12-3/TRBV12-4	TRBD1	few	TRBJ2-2	TGTGCCAGCAGTCGGGGACAGGGGGCGCGCGGGGAGCTGTTTTTT	CASSRGQGARGELFF
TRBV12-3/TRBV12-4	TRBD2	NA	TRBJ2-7	TGTGCCAGCAGCGGGACTAGCGGGGGCCTAAGCTCCTACGAGCAGTACTTC	CASSGTSGGLSSYEQYF
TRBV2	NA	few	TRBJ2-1	TGTGCCAGCAAAAGCGACAGGTCCGCCTACAATGAGCAGTTCTTC	CASKSDRSAYNEQFF
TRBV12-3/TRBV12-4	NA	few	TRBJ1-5	TGTGCCAGCAGTCCCGGGGGAGGGCCCCAGCATTTT	CASSPGGGPQHF
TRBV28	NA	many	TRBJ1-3	TGTGCCACCATATCTGGAAACACCATATATTTT	CATISGNTIYF
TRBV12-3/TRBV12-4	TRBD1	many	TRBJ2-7	TGTGCCAGCAGTTGGGGGGACAGGGGTTTCCCCTACGAGCAGTACTTC	CASSWGDRGFPYEQYF
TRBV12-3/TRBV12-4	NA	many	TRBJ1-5	TGTGCCAGCAGTTTTGGTATAATCGACAATCAGCCCCAGCATTTT	CASSFGIIDNQPQHF
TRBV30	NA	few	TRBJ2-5	TGTGCCTGGGCCGGGGGATTTAGTGGAAAAGAGACCCAGTACTTC	CAWAGGFSGKETQYF
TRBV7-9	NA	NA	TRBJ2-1	TGTGCCAGCAGCCCGACTGTGGGGGAGCAGTTCTTC	CASSPTVGEQFF